This T cell receptor (beta chain) is from a study of cytomegalovirus exposure and HLA in healthy donors. 60 Vbeta and 13 Jbeta primers were used in PCR. The table came from immunoSEQ multiplex PCR; TCRdb's copy has only in-frame clones and leaves some out. The repertoire has around 200,000 clones, almost 85% of them found once; the top ten carry approximately 2.4%. This sequence was found in a woman aged 50 to 65 in good health and CMV-seronegative. The material sequenced was PBMCs.

The CDR3 reads CAISESSAGGESSYNEQFF. The CDR3 nucleotides read TGTGCCATCAGTGAGTCGTCGGCAGGGGGTGAGAGCTCCTACAATGAGCAGTTCTTC. V and J are TRBV10-3 and TRBJ2-1, with 7 bases identical to TRBD1. J gave up 0 bases and V 0 bases, and 11 bases lay outside the gene matches. Germline-derived CDR1 and CDR2 are ENHRY and SYGVKD. CDR3 length: 19 amino acids.